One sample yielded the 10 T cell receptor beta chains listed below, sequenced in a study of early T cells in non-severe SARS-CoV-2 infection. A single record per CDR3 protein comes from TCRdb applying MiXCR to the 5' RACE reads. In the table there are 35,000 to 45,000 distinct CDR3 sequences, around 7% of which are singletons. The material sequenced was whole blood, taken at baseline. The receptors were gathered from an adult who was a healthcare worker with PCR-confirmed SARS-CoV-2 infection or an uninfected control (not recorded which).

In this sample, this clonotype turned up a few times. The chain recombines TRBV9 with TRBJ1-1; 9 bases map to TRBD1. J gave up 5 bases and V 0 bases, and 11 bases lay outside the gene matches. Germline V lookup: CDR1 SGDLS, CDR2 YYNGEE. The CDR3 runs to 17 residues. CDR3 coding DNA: TGTGCCAGCAGCGTAGACACCCCACAGGGGGCGAAAACTGAAGCTTTCTTT. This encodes CASSVDTPQGAKTEAFF.

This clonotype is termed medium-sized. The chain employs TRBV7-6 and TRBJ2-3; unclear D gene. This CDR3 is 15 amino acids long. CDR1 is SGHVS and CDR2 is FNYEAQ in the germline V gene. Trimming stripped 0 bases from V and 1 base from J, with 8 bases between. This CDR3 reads CASSLADWGTDTQYF. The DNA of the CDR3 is TGTGCCAGCAGCTTAGCCGACTGGGGCACAGATACGCAGTATTTT.

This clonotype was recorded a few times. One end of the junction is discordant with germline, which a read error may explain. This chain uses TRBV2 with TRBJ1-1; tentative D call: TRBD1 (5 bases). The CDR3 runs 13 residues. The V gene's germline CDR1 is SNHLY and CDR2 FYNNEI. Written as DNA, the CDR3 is TGTGCCAGCAGGGAAGACAGGAACACTGAAGCTTTCTTT. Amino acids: CASREDRNTEAFF.

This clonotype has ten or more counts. The CDR3 region has the DNA TGTGCCAGCAGCGTAGACCTAGCGGGAGGGCAGTTCTTC. Translation: CASSVDLAGGQFF. This chain joins TRBV9 and TRBJ2-1, with 11 bases fitting TRBD2. In germline, CDR1 is SGDLS, CDR2 YYNGEE. The trim removed 0 bases at V and 12 bases at J, leaving 2 bases unmatched. There are 13 residues in the CDR3.

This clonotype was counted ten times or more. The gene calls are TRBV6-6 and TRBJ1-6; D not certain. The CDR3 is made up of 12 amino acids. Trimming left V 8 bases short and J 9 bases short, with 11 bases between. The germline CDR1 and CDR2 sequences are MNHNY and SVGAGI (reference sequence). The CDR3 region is CASSPGVSPLHF. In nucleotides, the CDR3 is TGTGCCAGCTCCCCAGGAGTTTCACCCCTCCACTTT.

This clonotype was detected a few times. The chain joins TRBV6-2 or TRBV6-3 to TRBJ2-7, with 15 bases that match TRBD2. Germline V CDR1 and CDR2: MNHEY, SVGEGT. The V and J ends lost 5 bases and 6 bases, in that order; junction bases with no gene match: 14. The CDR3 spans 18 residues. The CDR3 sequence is CASSIGTSGRKGFREQYF. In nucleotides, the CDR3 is TGTGCCAGCAGTATCGGGACTAGCGGGAGGAAGGGCTTCCGCGAGCAGTACTTC.

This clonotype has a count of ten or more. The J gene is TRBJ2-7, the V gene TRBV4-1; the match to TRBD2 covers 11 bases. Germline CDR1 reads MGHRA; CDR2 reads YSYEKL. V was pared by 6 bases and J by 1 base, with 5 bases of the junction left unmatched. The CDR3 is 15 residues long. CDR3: CASRVSGRGSYEQYF. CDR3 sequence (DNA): TGCGCCAGCAGAGTTAGCGGGAGGGGGTCCTACGAGCAGTACTTC.

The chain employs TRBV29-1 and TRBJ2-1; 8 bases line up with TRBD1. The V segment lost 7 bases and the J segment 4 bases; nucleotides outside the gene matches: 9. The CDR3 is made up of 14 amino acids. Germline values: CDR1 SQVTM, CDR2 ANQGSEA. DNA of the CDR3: TGCAGCGCCGAGGTCAGGGGGCTATACAATGAGCAGTTCTTC. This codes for CSAEVRGLYNEQFF.

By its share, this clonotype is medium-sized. In nucleotides, the CDR3 is TGTGCCACCAGTCTGGACAATGAGCAGTTCTTC. This gives the protein CATSLDNEQFF. The V call is TRBV24-1, the J call TRBJ2-1; D gene uncertain. The CDR3 loop spans 11 amino acids. The germline V gene has CDR1 KGHDR and CDR2 SFDVKD. Trimming left V 6 bases short and J 5 bases short, with 4 bases between.

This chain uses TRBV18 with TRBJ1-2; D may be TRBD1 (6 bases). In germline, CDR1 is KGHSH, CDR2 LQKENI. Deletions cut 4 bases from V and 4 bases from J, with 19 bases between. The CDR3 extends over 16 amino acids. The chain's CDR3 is CASSREGAGAGYGYTF. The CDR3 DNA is TGTGCCAGCTCACGCGAGGGAGCGGGGGCTGGCTATGGCTACACCTTC.